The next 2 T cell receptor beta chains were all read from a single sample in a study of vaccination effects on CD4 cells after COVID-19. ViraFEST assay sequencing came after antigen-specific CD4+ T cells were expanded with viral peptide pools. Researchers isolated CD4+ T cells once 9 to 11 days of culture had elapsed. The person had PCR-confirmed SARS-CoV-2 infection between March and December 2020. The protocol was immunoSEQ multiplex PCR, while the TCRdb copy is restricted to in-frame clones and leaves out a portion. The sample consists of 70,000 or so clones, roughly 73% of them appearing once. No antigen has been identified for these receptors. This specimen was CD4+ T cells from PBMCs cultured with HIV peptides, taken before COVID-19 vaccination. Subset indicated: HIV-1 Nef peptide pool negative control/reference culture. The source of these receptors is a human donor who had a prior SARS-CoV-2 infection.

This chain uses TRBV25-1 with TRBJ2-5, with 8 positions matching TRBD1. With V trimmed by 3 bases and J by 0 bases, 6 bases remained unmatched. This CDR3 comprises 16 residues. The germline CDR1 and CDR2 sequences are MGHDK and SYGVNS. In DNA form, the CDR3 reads TGTGCCAGCAGTGAGACAGGGGCGATATACCAAGAGACCCAGTACTTC. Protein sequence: CASSETGAIYQETQYF.

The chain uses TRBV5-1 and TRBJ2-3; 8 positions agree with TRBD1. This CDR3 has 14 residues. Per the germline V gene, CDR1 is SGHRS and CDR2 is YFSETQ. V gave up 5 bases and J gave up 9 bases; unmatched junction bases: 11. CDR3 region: CASRMDRVGVTQYF. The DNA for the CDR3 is TGCGCCAGCAGGATGGACAGGGTCGGCGTCACGCAGTATTTT.